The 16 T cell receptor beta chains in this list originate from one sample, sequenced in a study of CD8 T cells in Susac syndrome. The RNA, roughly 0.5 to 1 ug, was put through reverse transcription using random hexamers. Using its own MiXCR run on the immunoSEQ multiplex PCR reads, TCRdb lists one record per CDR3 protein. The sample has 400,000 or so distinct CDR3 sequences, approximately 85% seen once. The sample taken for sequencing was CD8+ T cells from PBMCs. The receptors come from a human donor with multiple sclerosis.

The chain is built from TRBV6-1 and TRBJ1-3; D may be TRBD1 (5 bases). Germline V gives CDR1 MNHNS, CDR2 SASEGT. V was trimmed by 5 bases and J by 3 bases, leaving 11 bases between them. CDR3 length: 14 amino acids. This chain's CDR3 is CASSHRDLGNTIYF. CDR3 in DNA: TGTGCCAGCAGTCACCGGGACCTTGGAAACACCATATATTTT.

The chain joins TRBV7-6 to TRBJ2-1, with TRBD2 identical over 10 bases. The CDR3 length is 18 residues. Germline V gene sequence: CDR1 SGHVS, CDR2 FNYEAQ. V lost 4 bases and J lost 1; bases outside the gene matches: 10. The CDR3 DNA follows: TGTGCCAGCAGCTCGGATGGGCTAGCGGGAGAATCCTACAATGAGCAGTTCTTC. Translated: CASSSDGLAGESYNEQFF.

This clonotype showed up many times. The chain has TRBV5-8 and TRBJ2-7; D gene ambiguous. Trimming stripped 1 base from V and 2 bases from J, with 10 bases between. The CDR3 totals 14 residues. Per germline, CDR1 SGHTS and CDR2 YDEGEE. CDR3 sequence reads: CASSLKSSPYEQYF. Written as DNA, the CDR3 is TGTGCCAGCAGCTTGAAGTCCTCCCCCTACGAGCAGTACTTC. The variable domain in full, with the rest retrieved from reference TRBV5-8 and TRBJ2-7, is EAGVTQSPTHLIKTRGQQATLRCSPISGHTSVYWYQQALGLGLQFLLWYDEGEERNRGNFPPRFSGRQFPNYSSELNVNALELEDSALYLCASSLKSSPYEQYFGPGTRLTVT.

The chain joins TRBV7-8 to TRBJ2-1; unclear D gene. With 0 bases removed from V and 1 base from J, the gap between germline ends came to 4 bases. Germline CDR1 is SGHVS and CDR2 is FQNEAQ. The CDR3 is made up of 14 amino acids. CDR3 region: CASSLAVSYNEQFF. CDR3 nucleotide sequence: TGTGCCAGCAGCTTAGCAGTGTCCTACAATGAGCAGTTCTTC. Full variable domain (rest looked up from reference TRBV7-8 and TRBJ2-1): GAGVSQSPRYKVAKRGQDVALRCDPISGHVSLFWYQQALGQGPEFLTYFQNEAQLDKSGLPSDRFFAERPEGSVSTLKIQRTQQEDSAVYLCASSLAVSYNEQFFGPGTRLTVL.

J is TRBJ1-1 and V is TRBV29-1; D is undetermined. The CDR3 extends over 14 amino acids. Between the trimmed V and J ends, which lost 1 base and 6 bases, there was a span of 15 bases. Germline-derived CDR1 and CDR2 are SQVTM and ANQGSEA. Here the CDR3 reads CSVEGSTSQAEAFF. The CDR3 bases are TGCAGCGTTGAAGGATCTACTAGTCAGGCTGAAGCTTTCTTT.

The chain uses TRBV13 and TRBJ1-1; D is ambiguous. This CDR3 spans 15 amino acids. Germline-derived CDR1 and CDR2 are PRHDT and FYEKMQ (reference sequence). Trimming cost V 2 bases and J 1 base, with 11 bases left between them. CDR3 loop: CASSLRGRKNTEAFF. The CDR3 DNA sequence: TGTGCCAGCAGCTTACGGGGTAGAAAGAACACTGAAGCTTTCTTT.

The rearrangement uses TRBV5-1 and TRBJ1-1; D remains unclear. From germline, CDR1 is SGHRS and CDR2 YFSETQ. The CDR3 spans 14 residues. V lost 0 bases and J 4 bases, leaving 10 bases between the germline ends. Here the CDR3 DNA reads TGCGCCAGCAGCTTGGCGGGTTTACCCACTGAAGCTTTCTTT. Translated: CASSLAGLPTEAFF.

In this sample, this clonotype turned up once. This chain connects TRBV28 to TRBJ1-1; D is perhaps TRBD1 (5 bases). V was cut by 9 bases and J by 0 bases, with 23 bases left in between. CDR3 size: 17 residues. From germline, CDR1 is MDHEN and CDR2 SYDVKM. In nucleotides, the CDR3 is TGTGCCAGTCGAGTGGGGGACGCAGCTTTCATGAACACTGAAGCTTTCTTT. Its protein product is CASRVGDAAFMNTEAFF.

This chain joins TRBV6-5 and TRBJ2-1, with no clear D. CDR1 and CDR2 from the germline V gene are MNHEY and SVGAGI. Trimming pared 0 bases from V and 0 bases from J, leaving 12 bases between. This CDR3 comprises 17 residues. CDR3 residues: CASSYSIELSSYNEQFF. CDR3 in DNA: TGTGCCAGCAGTTACTCGATCGAGCTAAGCTCCTACAATGAGCAGTTCTTC.

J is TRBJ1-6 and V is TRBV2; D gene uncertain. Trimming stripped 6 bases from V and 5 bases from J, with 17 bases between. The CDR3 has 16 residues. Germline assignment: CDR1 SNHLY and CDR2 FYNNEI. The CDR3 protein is CASRTPVGFHNSPLHF. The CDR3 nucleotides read TGTGCCAGCAGGACCCCGGTAGGGTTCCATAATTCACCCCTCCACTTT. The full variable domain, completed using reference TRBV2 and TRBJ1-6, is EPEVTQTPSHQVTQMGQEVILRCVPISNHLYFYWYRQILGQKVEFLVSFYNNEISEKSEIFDDQFSVERPDGSNFTLKIRSTKLEDSAMYFCASRTPVGFHNSPLHFGNGTRLTVT.

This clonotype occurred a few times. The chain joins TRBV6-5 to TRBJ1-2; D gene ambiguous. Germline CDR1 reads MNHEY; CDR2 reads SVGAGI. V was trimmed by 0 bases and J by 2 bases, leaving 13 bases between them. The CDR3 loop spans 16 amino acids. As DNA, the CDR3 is TGTGCCAGCAGTTACTCGATTCCCCTCGGCAACTATGGCTACACCTTC. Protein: CASSYSIPLGNYGYTF.

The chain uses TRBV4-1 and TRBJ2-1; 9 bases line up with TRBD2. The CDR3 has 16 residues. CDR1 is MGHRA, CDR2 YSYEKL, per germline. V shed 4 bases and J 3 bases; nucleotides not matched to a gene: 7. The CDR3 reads CASSPRLAAYYNEQFF. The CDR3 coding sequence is TGCGCCAGCAGCCCTCGACTAGCGGCCTACTACAATGAGCAGTTCTTC.

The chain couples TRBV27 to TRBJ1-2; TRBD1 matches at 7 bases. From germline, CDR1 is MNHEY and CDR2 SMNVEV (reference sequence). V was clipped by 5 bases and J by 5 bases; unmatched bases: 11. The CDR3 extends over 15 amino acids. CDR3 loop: CASSPPPDRPYGYTF. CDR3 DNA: TGTGCCAGCAGTCCCCCCCCGGACAGGCCGTATGGCTACACCTTC.

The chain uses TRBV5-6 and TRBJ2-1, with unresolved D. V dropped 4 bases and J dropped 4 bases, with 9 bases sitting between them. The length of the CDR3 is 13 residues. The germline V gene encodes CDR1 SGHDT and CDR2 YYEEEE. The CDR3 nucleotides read TGTGCCAGCAGCGGGCTCCGGTACAATGAGCAGTTCTTC. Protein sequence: CASSGLRYNEQFF.

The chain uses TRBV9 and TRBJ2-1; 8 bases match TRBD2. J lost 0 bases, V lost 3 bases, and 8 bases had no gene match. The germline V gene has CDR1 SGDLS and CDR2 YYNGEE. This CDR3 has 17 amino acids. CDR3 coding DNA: TGTGCCAGCAGCGATCGAACTAGCGGTAGCTCCTACAATGAGCAGTTCTTC. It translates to CASSDRTSGSSYNEQFF.

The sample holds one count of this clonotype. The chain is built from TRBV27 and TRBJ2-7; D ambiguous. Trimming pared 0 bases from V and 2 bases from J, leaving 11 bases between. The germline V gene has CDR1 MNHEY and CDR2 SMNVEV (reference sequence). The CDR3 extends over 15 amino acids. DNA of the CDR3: TGTGCCAGCAGTTTATCGTTGGACCTCCCCTACGAGCAGTACTTC. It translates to CASSLSLDLPYEQYF.